This TCR beta chain was retrieved from a study of identical twins. cDNA carried unique molecular identifiers, and a universal primer site was added by template switching. Via MiXCR, TCRdb re-called the 5' RACE reads, giving one row per CDR3 protein. The table lists around 490,000 distinct CDR3 sequences, 14% of them singletons. Findings of the study overall: Cord blood beta clonotypes that were abundant carried fewer insertions, and memory repertoires showed no such trend. Conclusions relied on cross-sectional statistical analysis, not following the same donors. Models underestimated TCR alpha sharing (out-of-frame) in monozygotic twins.

This clonotype occurred a few times. Its antigen is currently unknown. The CDR3 runs to 16 residues. V was shortened by 5 bases and J by 5 bases, with 19 bases between the two germline ends. A further study also used this sample, focusing on yellow fever vaccine responses in identical twins.

Sequencing was carried out using CD4+ T cells sorted from blood. The J gene is TRBJ2-1, the V gene TRBV12-3 or TRBV12-4, with D perhaps assigned TRBD1 or TRBD2 (5 bases each). The receptor was isolated from a woman under 30 in good health. CDR3 residues: CASSPSGGRGNNEQFF. CDR3 nucleotides: TGTGCCAGCAGTCCTTCTGGGGGACGGGGAAACAATGAGCAGTTCTTC.